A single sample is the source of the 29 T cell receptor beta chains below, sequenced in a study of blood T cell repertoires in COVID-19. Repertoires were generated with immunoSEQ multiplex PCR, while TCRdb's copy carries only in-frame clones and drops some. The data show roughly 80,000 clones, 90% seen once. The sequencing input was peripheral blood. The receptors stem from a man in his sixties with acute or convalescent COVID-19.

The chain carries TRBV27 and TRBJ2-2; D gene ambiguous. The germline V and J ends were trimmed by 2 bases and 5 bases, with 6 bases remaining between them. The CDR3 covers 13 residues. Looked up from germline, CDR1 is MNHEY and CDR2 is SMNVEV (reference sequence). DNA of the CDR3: TGTGCCAGCAGTTTACTAGGTACCGGGGAGCTGTTTTTT. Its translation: CASSLLGTGELFF.

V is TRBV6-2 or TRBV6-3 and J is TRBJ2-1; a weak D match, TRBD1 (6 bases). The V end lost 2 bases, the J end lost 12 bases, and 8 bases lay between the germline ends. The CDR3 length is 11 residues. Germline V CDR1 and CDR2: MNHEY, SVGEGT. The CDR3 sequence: CASSYGTLQFF. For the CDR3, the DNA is TGTGCCAGCAGTTACGGGACACTGCAGTTCTTC.

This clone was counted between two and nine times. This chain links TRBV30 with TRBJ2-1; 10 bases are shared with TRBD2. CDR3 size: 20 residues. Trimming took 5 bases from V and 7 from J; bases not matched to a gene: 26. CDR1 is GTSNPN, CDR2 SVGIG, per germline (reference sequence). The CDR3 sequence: CAWAIGGRGPPSGRGNEQFF. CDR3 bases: TGTGCCTGGGCCATTGGGGGGAGGGGCCCCCCTAGCGGGAGAGGGAATGAGCAGTTCTTC.

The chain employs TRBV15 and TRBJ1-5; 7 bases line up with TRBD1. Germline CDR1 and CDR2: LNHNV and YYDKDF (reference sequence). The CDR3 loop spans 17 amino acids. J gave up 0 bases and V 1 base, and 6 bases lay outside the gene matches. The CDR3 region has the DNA TGTGCCACCAGCAGAGGCCCGGGACAGTATAGCAATCAGCCCCAGCATTTT. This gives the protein CATSRGPGQYSNQPQHF.

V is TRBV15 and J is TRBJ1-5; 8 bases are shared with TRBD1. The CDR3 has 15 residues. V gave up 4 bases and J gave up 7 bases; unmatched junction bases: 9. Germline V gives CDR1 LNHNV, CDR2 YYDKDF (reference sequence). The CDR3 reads CATSNGQGANQPQHF. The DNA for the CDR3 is TGTGCCACCAGCAATGGGCAGGGGGCCAACCAGCCCCAGCATTTT.

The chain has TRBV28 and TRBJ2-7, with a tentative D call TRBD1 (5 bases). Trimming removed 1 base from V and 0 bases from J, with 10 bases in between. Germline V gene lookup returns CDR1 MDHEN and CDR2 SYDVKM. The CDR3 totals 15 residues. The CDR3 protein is CASSLSSGLSYEQYF. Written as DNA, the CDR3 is TGTGCCAGCAGTTTATCTTCAGGGCTCTCCTACGAGCAGTACTTC.

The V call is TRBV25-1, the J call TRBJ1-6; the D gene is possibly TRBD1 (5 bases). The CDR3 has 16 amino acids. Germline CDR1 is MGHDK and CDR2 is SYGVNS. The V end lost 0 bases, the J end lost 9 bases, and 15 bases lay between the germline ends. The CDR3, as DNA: TGTGCCAGCAGTGAATACGGGGGGGTTGGGTCTTCACCCCTCCACTTT. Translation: CASSEYGGVGSSPLHF.

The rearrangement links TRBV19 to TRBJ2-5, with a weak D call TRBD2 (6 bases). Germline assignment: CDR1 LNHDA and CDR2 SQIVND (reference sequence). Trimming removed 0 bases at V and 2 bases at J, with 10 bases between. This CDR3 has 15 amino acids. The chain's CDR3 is CASSIERGRQETQYF. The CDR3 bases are TGTGCCAGTAGTATAGAGCGGGGTCGGCAAGAGACCCAGTACTTC.

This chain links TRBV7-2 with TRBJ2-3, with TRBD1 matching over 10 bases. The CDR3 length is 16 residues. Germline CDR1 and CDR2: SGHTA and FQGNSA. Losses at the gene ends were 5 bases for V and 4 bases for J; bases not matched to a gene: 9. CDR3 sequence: CASSRRTGGRADTQYF. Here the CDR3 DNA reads TGTGCCAGCAGCCGGCGGACAGGGGGACGCGCAGATACGCAGTATTTT.

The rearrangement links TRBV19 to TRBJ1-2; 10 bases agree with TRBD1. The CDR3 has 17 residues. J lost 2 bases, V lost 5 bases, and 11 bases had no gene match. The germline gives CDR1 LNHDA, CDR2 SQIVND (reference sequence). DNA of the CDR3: TGTGCCAGTAGTCCCCGGGACAGGGGCCACCAAAACTATGGCTACACCTTC. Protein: CASSPRDRGHQNYGYTF.

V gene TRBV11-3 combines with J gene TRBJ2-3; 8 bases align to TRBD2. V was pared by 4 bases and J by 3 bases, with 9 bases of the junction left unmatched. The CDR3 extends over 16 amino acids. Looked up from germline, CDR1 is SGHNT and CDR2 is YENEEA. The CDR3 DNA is TGTGCCAGCAGCTCAAACCAGCGGGAGAGGACAGATACGCAGTATTTT. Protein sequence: CASSSNQRERTDTQYF.

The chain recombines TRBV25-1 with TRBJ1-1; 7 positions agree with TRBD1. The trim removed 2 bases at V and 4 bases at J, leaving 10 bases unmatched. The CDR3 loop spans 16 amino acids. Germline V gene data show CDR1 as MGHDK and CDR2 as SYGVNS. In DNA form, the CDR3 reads TGTGCCAGCAGTGAACCAGGGGGGTTTCTAGGCACTGAAGCTTTCTTT. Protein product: CASSEPGGFLGTEAFF.

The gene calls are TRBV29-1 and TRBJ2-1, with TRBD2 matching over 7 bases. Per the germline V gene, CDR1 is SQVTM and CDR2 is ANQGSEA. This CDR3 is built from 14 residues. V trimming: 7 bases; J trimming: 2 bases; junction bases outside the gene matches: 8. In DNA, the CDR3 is TGCAGCGCCGTCGAGGGAGGGACCTACAATGAGCAGTTCTTC. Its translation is CSAVEGGTYNEQFF.

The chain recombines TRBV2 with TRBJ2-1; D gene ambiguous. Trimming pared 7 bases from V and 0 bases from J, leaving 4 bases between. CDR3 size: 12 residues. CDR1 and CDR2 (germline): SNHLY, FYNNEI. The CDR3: CASTGSYNEQFF. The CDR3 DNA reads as TGTGCCAGCACCGGCTCCTACAATGAGCAGTTCTTC.

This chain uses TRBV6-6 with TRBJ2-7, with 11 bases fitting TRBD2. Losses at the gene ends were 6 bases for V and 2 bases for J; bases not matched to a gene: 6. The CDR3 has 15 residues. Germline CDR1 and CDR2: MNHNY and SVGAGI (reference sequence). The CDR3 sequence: CASSRTSGSTYEQYF. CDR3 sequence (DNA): TGTGCCAGCAGCCGGACTAGCGGGTCCACCTACGAGCAGTACTTC.

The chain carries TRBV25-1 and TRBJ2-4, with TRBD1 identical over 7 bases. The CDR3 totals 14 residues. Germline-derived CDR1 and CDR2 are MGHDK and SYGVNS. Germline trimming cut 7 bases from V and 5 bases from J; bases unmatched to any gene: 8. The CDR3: CASTLTGWENIQYF. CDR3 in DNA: TGTGCCAGCACCTTGACAGGGTGGGAAAACATTCAGTACTTC.

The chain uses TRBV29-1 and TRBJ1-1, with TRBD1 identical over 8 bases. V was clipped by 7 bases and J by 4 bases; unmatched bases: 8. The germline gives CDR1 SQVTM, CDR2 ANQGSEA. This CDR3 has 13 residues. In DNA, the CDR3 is TGCAGCGAGTCGACAGGGGAGGGCACTGAAGCTTTCTTT. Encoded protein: CSESTGEGTEAFF.

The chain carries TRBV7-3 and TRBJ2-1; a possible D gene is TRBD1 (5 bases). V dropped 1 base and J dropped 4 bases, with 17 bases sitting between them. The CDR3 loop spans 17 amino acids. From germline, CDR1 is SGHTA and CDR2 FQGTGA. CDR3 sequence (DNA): TGTGCCAGCAGCTTAAGACCCCCAGGGTCTGGGTACAATGAGCAGTTCTTC. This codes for CASSLRPPGSGYNEQFF.

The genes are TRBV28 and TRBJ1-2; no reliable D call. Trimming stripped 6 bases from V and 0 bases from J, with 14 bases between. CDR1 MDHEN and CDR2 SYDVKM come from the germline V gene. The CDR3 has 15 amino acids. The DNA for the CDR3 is TGTGCCAGCAGCCCCTTAGAGGGTCCTAACTATGGCTACACCTTC. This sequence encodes CASSPLEGPNYGYTF.

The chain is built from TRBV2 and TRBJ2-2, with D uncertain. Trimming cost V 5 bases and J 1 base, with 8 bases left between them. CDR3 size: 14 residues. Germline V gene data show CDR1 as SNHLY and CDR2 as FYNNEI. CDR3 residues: CASSQSENTGELFF. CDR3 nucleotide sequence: TGTGCCAGCAGTCAATCAGAGAACACCGGGGAGCTGTTTTTT.

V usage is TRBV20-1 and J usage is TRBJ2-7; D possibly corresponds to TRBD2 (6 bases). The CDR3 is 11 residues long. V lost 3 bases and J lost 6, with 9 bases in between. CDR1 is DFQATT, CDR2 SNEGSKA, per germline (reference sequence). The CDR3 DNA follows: TGCAGTGCTAGGGCGGGAAGCGAGCAGTACTTC. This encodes CSARAGSEQYF.

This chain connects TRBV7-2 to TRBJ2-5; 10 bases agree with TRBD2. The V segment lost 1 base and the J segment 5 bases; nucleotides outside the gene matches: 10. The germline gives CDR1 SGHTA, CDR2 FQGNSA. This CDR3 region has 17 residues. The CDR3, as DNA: TGTGCCAGCAGCTTAGTAGGGCTAGCGGGAGAAGTGGAGACCCAGTACTTC. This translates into CASSLVGLAGEVETQYF.

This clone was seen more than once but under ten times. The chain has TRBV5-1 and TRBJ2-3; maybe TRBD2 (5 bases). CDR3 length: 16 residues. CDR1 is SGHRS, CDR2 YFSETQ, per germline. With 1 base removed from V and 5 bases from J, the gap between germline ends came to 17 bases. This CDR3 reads CASSLYVGEEKDTQYF. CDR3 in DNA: TGCGCCAGCAGCTTGTACGTGGGAGAGGAGAAAGATACGCAGTATTTT.

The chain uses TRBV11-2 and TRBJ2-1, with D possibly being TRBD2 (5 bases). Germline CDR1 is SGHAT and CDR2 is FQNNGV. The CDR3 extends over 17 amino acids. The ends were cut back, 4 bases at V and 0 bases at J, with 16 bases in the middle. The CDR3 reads CASSSGVGRGSYNEQFF. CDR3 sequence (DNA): TGTGCCAGCAGCTCTGGGGTGGGGAGAGGCTCCTACAATGAGCAGTTCTTC.

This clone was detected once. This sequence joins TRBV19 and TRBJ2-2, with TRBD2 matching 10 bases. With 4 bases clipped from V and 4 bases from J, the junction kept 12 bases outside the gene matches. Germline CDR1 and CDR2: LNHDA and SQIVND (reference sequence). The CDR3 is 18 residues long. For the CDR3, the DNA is TGTGCCAGTAGTACCTACCCCCGGGGACTAGCGCCCACCGGGGAGCTGTTTTTT. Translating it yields CASSTYPRGLAPTGELFF.

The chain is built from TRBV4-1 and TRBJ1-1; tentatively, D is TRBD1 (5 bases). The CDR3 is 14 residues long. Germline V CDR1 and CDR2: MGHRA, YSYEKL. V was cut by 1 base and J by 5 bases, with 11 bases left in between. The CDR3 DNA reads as TGCGCCAGCAGCCAAGGCCAGGGTTGGACTGAAGCTTTCTTT. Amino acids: CASSQGQGWTEAFF.

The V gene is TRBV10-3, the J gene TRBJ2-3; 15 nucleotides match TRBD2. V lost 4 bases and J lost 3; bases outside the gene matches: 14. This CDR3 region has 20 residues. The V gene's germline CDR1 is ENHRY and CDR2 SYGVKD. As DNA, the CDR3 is TGTGCCATCAGTGGTCCGGGACTAGCGGGAGGAGGGCCCGGAACAGATACGCAGTATTTT. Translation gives CAISGPGLAGGGPGTDTQYF.

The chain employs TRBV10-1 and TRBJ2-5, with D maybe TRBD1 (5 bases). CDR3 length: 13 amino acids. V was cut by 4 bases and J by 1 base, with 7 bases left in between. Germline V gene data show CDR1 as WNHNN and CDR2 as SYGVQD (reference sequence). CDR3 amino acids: CASSGTPQETQYF. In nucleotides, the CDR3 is TGCGCCAGCAGTGGGACACCCCAAGAGACCCAGTACTTC.

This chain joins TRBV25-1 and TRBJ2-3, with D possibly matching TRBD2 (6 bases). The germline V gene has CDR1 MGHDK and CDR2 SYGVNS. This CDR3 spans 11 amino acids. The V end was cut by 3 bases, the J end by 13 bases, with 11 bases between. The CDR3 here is CASSDMDYEYF. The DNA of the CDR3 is TGTGCCAGCAGTGATATGGACTACGAGTATTTT.